These 13 T cell receptor beta chains share one sample of origin, sequenced in a study of beta chain features in type 1 diabetes. Reverse transcription of all isolated RNA meant that expressed TCRB transcripts were sequenced. Clones were read by immunoSEQ multiplex PCR, and TCRdb kept only the in-frame ones, dropping some. The table includes about half a million clones, about 29% detected once. The sequenced sample consisted of naive CD4+ T cells from blood. Receptors originate from a man between 18 and 29 years old in good health.

This sequence joins TRBV18 and TRBJ2-5; no reliable D call. There are 13 residues in the CDR3. Germline CDR1 reads KGHSH; CDR2 reads LQKENI. Trimming took 4 bases from V and 2 from J, leaving 8 bases between them. The CDR3 region has the DNA TGTGCCAGCTCACTCCGACGGCAAGAGACCCAGTACTTC. The encoded protein is CASSLRRQETQYF.

V gene TRBV7-9 combines with J gene TRBJ1-1; no clear D gene. The CDR3 is 13 residues long. Germline values: CDR1 SEHNR, CDR2 FQNEAQ (reference sequence). V was pared by 1 base and J by 4 bases, with 7 bases between. Written as DNA, the CDR3 is TGTGCCAGCAGCTTAGAGCTGGGCACTGAAGCTTTCTTT. Amino acid sequence: CASSLELGTEAFF.

The chain couples TRBV30 to TRBJ2-5, with TRBD2 as a possible D gene (5 bases). Germline V CDR1 and CDR2: GTSNPN, SVGIG (reference sequence). The CDR3 consists of 11 residues. The V and J ends lost 3 bases and 7 bases respectively, with 9 bases between them. The CDR3 region is CAWRSAGTQYF. In nucleotides, the CDR3 is TGTGCCTGGAGGTCGGCGGGGACCCAGTACTTC.

Points on this clone: The same CDR3 can be traced to other DNA sequences in this sample. The chain employs TRBV30 and TRBJ1-5; possible D gene TRBD1, 5 bases. The CDR3 has 12 residues. Looked up from germline, CDR1 is GTSNPN and CDR2 is SVGIG (reference sequence). Trimming cost V 4 bases and J 2 bases, with 6 bases left between them. The CDR3 DNA sequence: TGTGCCTGGACGACAGGCAATCAGCCCCAGCATTTT. This encodes CAWTTGNQPQHF.

Only a few counts were recorded for this clone. CDR3 bases: TGCGCCAGCAGCCAAGAGATAGGGCAGGAGCAGTACTTC. Amino acids: CASSQEIGQEQYF. This sequence joins TRBV4-3 and TRBJ2-7; no definite D call. V lost 0 bases to trimming and J lost 7 bases, with 10 bases between them. This CDR3 is built from 13 residues. From germline, CDR1 is LGHNA and CDR2 YSLEER.

CDR3 sequence (DNA): TGTGCCAGCAGAGAACCGGGACTAGCGGGAGACAATGAGCAGTTCTTC. It codes for CASREPGLAGDNEQFF. The chain carries TRBV2 and TRBJ2-1; TRBD2 matches 14 bases. Germline V gene sequence: CDR1 SNHLY, CDR2 FYNNEI. This CDR3 is built from 16 residues. V lost 6 bases and J lost 5; bases outside the gene matches: 6.

This clone has only a few counts. The identical CDR3 is also encoded by other nucleotide sequences in the sample. V and J are TRBV29-1 and TRBJ2-7, with D perhaps given as TRBD1 or TRBD2 (5 bases each). This CDR3 has 10 amino acids. The germline V and J ends were trimmed by 7 bases and 7 bases, with 11 bases remaining between them. Germline V gives CDR1 SQVTM, CDR2 ANQGSEA. This chain's CDR3 is CSAGTAEQYF. CDR3 nucleotide sequence: TGCAGCGCCGGGACGGCGGAGCAGTACTTC.

The V gene is TRBV30, the J gene TRBJ1-1; no clear D gene. The CDR3 totals 16 residues. Per the germline V gene, CDR1 is GTSNPN and CDR2 is SVGIG (reference sequence). V lost 3 bases and J lost 4, with 21 bases in between. For the CDR3, the DNA is TGTGCCTGGAGCGTAGTCCGAACTTCGCCGGGCACTGAAGCTTTCTTT. Translating it yields CAWSVVRTSPGTEAFF.

This chain links TRBV5-1 with TRBJ2-7, with 8 bases identical to TRBD2. Germline values: CDR1 SGHRS, CDR2 YFSETQ. V was clipped by 0 bases and J by 3 bases; unmatched bases: 5. The CDR3 spans 15 residues. The CDR3 DNA is TGCGCCAGCAGCTTGGAAGCGGGGGCCCTCTACGAGCAGTACTTC. It yields the protein CASSLEAGALYEQYF.

The rearrangement joins TRBV5-1 to TRBJ2-3, with a tentative D call TRBD2 (6 bases). The V and J ends lost 0 bases and 1 base respectively, with 12 bases between them. Germline values: CDR1 SGHRS, CDR2 YFSETQ. The CDR3 is 16 residues long. The CDR3: CASSLEDSSGTDTQYF. The DNA of the CDR3 is TGCGCCAGCAGCTTGGAGGACTCTAGCGGCACAGATACGCAGTATTTT.

As for this clone: This CDR3 is also generated by other DNA sequences in the sample. This rearrangement joins TRBV30 to TRBJ1-1; 7 bases are a match to TRBD1. The CDR3 is 13 amino acids. With 4 bases clipped from V and 1 base from J, the junction kept 3 bases outside the gene matches. The V gene's germline CDR1 is GTSNPN and CDR2 SVGIG (reference sequence). CDR3 sequence: CAWNGQANTEAFF. Written as DNA, the CDR3 is TGTGCCTGGAACGGACAGGCGAACACTGAAGCTTTCTTT.

This chain uses TRBV7-2 with TRBJ2-5, with D possibly being TRBD1 or TRBD2 (6 bases each). This CDR3 is 14 amino acids long. Per germline, CDR1 SGHTA and CDR2 FQGNSA. V dropped 4 bases and J dropped 0 bases, with 9 bases sitting between them. The CDR3 DNA follows: TGTGCCAGCAGCTGGGGGGCAAACCAAGAGACCCAGTACTTC. Its translation: CASSWGANQETQYF.

This rearrangement joins TRBV10-3 to TRBJ2-7; tentative D call: TRBD2 (6 bases). The CDR3 loop spans 12 amino acids. Germline V CDR1 and CDR2: ENHRY, SYGVKD. Trimming cost V 11 bases and J 4 bases, with 15 bases left between them. In DNA form, the CDR3 reads TGTGCCTCGCGGGACGGACCGTACGAGCAGTACTTC. Translated: CASRDGPYEQYF.